Each of the 9 T cell receptor beta chains below was sequenced from the same sample in a study of T cells and copy number aberrations in small-cell lung cancer. TCRdb's table, derived via immunoSEQ multiplex PCR, lists solely in-frame clones and lacks some. The repertoire includes about 1,600 clones, around 82% of them detected once, and 7.1% sits in the top ten. Sequencing was performed on normal tissue next to the tumor. These receptors originate from a man aged 55 to 69 with small cell lung cancer.

This clone was seen only once. The chain recombines TRBV6-6 with TRBJ2-5; D is unresolved. Germline V gene data show CDR1 as MNHNY and CDR2 as SVGAGI (reference sequence). Between the trimmed V and J ends, which lost 7 bases and 3 bases, there was a span of 3 bases. CDR3 length: 10 residues. The CDR3 bases are TGTGCCAGCAAGGAAGAGACCCAGTACTTC. Translated: CASKEETQYF.

The V call is TRBV6-1, the J call TRBJ1-4; D is possibly TRBD1 (6 bases). The CDR3 contains 15 residues. In germline, CDR1 is MNHNS, CDR2 SASEGT. Between the trimmed V and J ends, which lost 6 bases and 4 bases, there was a span of 15 bases. The CDR3 loop is CASRQPGEGNEKLFF. CDR3 nucleotides: TGTGCCAGCAGACAGCCAGGGGAGGGTAATGAAAAACTGTTTTTT.

The chain couples TRBV4-2 to TRBJ1-2; D uncertain. Germline CDR1 reads LGHNA; CDR2 reads YNFKEQ. The CDR3 is made up of 15 amino acids. The V gene lost 0 bases and the J gene lost 0 bases, with 8 bases spanning the gap. Written as DNA, the CDR3 is TGTGCCAGCAGCCAAGAACGAAAACCTAACTATGGCTACACCTTC. Amino acid sequence: CASSQERKPNYGYTF.

This chain joins TRBV4-1 and TRBJ2-7; 7 bases are a match to TRBD1. The CDR3 sequence is 17 residues long. J gave up 3 bases and V 0 bases, and 11 bases lay outside the gene matches. CDR1 and CDR2 (germline): MGHRA, YSYEKL. Here the CDR3 DNA reads TGCGCCAGCAGCCAAGATCCTTGGCAGGGGGTCCTCTACGAGCAGTACTTC. Translated: CASSQDPWQGVLYEQYF.

This rearrangement joins TRBV10-3 to TRBJ2-3; TRBD1 matches at 8 bases. Per germline, CDR1 ENHRY and CDR2 SYGVKD. CDR3 length equals 16 residues. V lost 2 bases to trimming and J lost 4 bases; unmatched junction nucleotides: 8. The CDR3 loop reads CAISEDPGQGADTQYF. CDR3 coding DNA: TGTGCCATCAGTGAGGACCCCGGACAGGGCGCAGATACGCAGTATTTT.

DNA of the CDR3: TGTGCCAGCAGTCCTAGCGGAGGGGAGCAGTACTTC. Translated, it gives CASSPSGGEQYF. The chain is built from TRBV6-5 and TRBJ2-7; 7 bases match TRBD2. Per the germline V gene, CDR1 is MNHEY and CDR2 is SVGAGI. This CDR3 has 12 amino acids. The J segment lost 7 bases and the V segment lost 5 bases, leaving 5 bases of the junction unmatched.

The count of this clone is one. The chain joins TRBV9 to TRBJ1-1, with 7 bases fitting TRBD1. Germline-derived CDR1 and CDR2 are SGDLS and YYNGEE. This CDR3 has 15 amino acids. Losses at the gene ends were 4 bases for V and 1 base for J; bases not matched to a gene: 7. In DNA, the CDR3 is TGTGCCAGCAGCCCACCGACAGGGCAGAACACTGAAGCTTTCTTT. Translation: CASSPPTGQNTEAFF.

The V and J genes are TRBV4-3 and TRBJ2-4; maybe TRBD2 (5 bases). The V end was cut by 4 bases, the J end by 10 bases, with 17 bases between. The CDR3 totals 14 residues. CDR1 is LGHNA and CDR2 is YSLEER in the germline V gene. CDR3 nucleotide sequence: TGCGCCAGCAGCCTTGGACGGGATGTAAGGATTCAGTACTTC. This codes for CASSLGRDVRIQYF.

The CDR3 sequence is CASSSGTYNEQYF. The CDR3 coding sequence is TGTGCCAGCAGCTCCGGGACTTACAACGAGCAGTACTTC. The J gene is TRBJ2-7, the V gene TRBV7-2; possible D gene TRBD2, 6 bases. This CDR3 is 13 amino acids long. The ends were cut back, 4 bases at V and 5 bases at J, with 12 bases in the middle. Germline V gene data show CDR1 as SGHTA and CDR2 as FQGNSA. The whole variable domain, remainder taken from reference TRBV7-2 and TRBJ2-7, is GAGVSQSPSNKVTEKGKDVELRCDPISGHTALYWYRQSLGQGLEFLIYFQGNSAPDKSGLPSDRFSAERTGGSVSTLTIQRTQQEDSAVYLCASSSGTYNEQYFGPGTRLTVT.